Presented here are 14 T cell receptor beta chains from one specimen sequenced in a study of cytomegalovirus exposure and HLA in healthy donors. The data were produced by immunoSEQ multiplex PCR, yet TCRdb's version contains in-frame clones alone and is incomplete. The table lists more than 110,000 clones, about 86% of them singletons, with 2.9% in the top ten. The sequenced sample consisted of PBMCs. All receptors derive from a man younger than 30 in good health and CMV-seronegative.

The chain combines TRBV9 with TRBJ1-3; D is unclear. This CDR3 spans 15 amino acids. Germline V lookup: CDR1 SGDLS, CDR2 YYNGEE. Trimming removed 0 bases at V and 0 bases at J, with 7 bases between. The CDR3 region is CASSVEVSSGNTIYF. CDR3 coding DNA: TGTGCCAGCAGCGTAGAAGTGAGCTCTGGAAACACCATATATTTT.

The J gene is TRBJ2-1, the V gene TRBV25-1; 10 bases map to TRBD2. This CDR3 is 15 amino acids long. With V trimmed by 0 bases and J by 9 bases, 5 bases remained unmatched. Germline V gives CDR1 MGHDK, CDR2 SYGVNS. The CDR3 DNA reads TGTGCCAGCAGTGAATATGGTAGCGGGGGGATTGAGCAGTTCTTC. This sequence encodes CASSEYGSGGIEQFF. The whole variable domain, remainder taken from reference TRBV25-1 and TRBJ2-1, is EADIYQTPRYLVIGTGKKITLECSQTMGHDKMYWYQQDPGMELHLIHYSYGVNSTEKGDLSSESTVSRIRTEHFPLTLESARPSHTSQYLCASSEYGSGGIEQFFGPGTRLTVL.

V and J are TRBV2 and TRBJ1-1; possibly TRBD1 for D (5 bases). V lost 6 bases, J lost 13 bases, and 15 bases lay in between. This CDR3 has 11 residues. CDR1 and CDR2 from the germline V gene are SNHLY and FYNNEI. CDR3 in DNA: TGTGCCAGCAGACAGGAGGGGAGATTTTTCTTT. Protein sequence: CASRQEGRFFF.

The chain combines TRBV7-2 with TRBJ2-7, with TRBD1 matching 8 bases. This CDR3 contains 15 residues. J gave up 2 bases and V 6 bases, and 9 bases lay outside the gene matches. Germline CDR1 is SGHTA and CDR2 is FQGNSA. The CDR3 nucleotides are TGTGCCAGCAGTCCAACCGGGACAGGACCCTACGAGCAGTACTTC. Its protein is CASSPTGTGPYEQYF. The full variable domain, rest sourced from reference TRBV7-2 and TRBJ2-7, is GAGVSQSPSNKVTEKGKDVELRCDPISGHTALYWYRQSLGQGLEFLIYFQGNSAPDKSGLPSDRFSAERTGGSVSTLTIQRTQQEDSAVYLCASSPTGTGPYEQYFGPGTRLTVT.

This clone was seen once. The rearrangement uses TRBV9 and TRBJ1-3; D gene uncertain. V lost 1 base and J lost 4, with 12 bases in between. This CDR3 contains 15 residues. Per germline, CDR1 SGDLS and CDR2 YYNGEE. CDR3 loop: CASSVIPGSGNTIYF. In DNA form, the CDR3 reads TGTGCCAGCAGCGTAATCCCGGGATCGGGAAACACCATATATTTT.

The chain recombines TRBV7-8 with TRBJ1-4, with 7 bases that match TRBD1. Germline trimming cut 5 bases from V and 8 bases from J; bases unmatched to any gene: 14. CDR1 SGHVS and CDR2 FQNEAQ come from the germline V gene. CDR3 size: 16 residues. The CDR3 bases are TGTGCCAGCAGCCCGACTCCGGGACAGCCCTCAGAAAAACTGTTTTTT. This codes for CASSPTPGQPSEKLFF.

This rearrangement joins TRBV27 to TRBJ2-7; 8 positions match TRBD1. Germline V gene data show CDR1 as MNHEY and CDR2 as SMNVEV (reference sequence). CDR3 size: 15 residues. V trimming: 2 bases; J trimming: 5 bases; junction bases outside the gene matches: 8. The CDR3: CASSLTGQGVHEQYF. CDR3 sequence (DNA): TGTGCCAGCAGTTTAACCGGACAGGGAGTCCACGAGCAGTACTTC.

The CDR3 here is CASTLGDRGYEQYF. DNA for the CDR3: TGTGCCAGCACCCTCGGGGACAGGGGCTACGAGCAGTACTTC. The rearrangement joins TRBV5-6 to TRBJ2-7, with 10 nucleotides matching TRBD1. Germline assignment: CDR1 SGHDT and CDR2 YYEEEE. V gave up 6 bases and J gave up 3 bases; unmatched junction bases: 6. This CDR3 contains 14 residues. Complete variable domain (other parts from reference TRBV5-6 and TRBJ2-7): DAGVTQSPTHLIKTRGQQVTLRCSPKSGHDTVSWYQQALGQGPQFIFQYYEEEERQRGNFPDRFSGHQFPNYSSELNVNALLLGDSALYLCASTLGDRGYEQYFGPGTRLTVT.

The chain has TRBV5-1 and TRBJ2-5, with D possibly matching TRBD1 (5 bases). Germline V gives CDR1 SGHRS, CDR2 YFSETQ. The V gene lost 0 bases and the J gene lost 1 base, with 10 bases spanning the gap. This CDR3 is built from 15 residues. The DNA of the CDR3 is TGCGCCAGCAGCTTGGCTTCAGGGCCCCAAGAGACCCAGTACTTC. It translates to CASSLASGPQETQYF.

This clone was found a few times. CDR3: CASRNRGNYGYTF. CDR3 DNA: TGTGCCAGCAGGAACAGGGGGAACTATGGCTACACCTTC. This sequence joins TRBV6-5 and TRBJ1-2; 8 bases match TRBD1. The CDR3 is made up of 13 amino acids. Germline loops: CDR1 MNHEY, CDR2 SVGAGI. J lost 2 bases, V lost 6 bases, and 2 bases had no gene match.

The V call is TRBV4-3, the J call TRBJ2-4; TRBD2 matches 14 bases. CDR1 is LGHNA and CDR2 is YSLEER in the germline V gene. The CDR3 runs 18 residues. With 4 bases clipped from V and 3 bases from J, the junction kept 8 bases outside the gene matches. CDR3 DNA sequence: TGCGCCAGCAGCCCACAAAAGGGACTAGCGGGAGACAAAAACATTCAGTACTTC. Its protein is CASSPQKGLAGDKNIQYF.

This chain joins TRBV6-1 and TRBJ1-5; possibly TRBD1 for D (5 bases). V lost 8 bases to trimming and J lost 7 bases, with 21 bases between them. CDR3 length: 15 residues. Germline lookup yields CDR1 MNHNS and CDR2 SASEGT. CDR3 coding DNA: TGTGCCAGCCTTGGAGGCCAGGCGGGACGACAGCCCCAGCATTTT. Translation gives CASLGGQAGRQPQHF.

The chain employs TRBV6-5 and TRBJ2-7; TRBD2 matches 7 bases. From germline, CDR1 is MNHEY and CDR2 SVGAGI. The CDR3 sequence is 15 residues long. V shed 2 bases and J 2 bases; nucleotides not matched to a gene: 6. CDR3 protein: CASSYVASGAYEQYF. As DNA, the CDR3 is TGTGCCAGCAGTTACGTGGCTAGCGGTGCCTACGAGCAGTACTTC.

The J gene is TRBJ2-1, the V gene TRBV18; 10 bases map to TRBD2. CDR3 length equals 19 residues. Per the germline V gene, CDR1 is KGHSH and CDR2 is LQKENI. V trimming: 2 bases; J trimming: 0 bases; junction bases outside the gene matches: 10. CDR3 in amino acids: CASSPMLAGVSSSYNEQFF. CDR3 nucleotide sequence: TGTGCCAGCTCACCAATGCTAGCGGGGGTTTCGAGCTCCTACAATGAGCAGTTCTTC.